This TCR beta chain was identified in a study of early T cells in non-severe SARS-CoV-2 infection. TCRdb used MiXCR to reprocess the 5' RACE reads, holding one entry per CDR3 protein. In the table there are around 64,000 distinct CDR3 sequences, approximately 12% of which are singletons. The CDR3 has 12 residues. The V gene end was trimmed by 8 bases and the J gene end by 10 bases; junction bases not matched to a gene: 2. This clonotype was detected many times. The sample was whole blood. This clonotype originated in an adult who was a healthcare worker with PCR-confirmed SARS-CoV-2 infection or an uninfected control (not recorded which). The chain links TRBV12-3 or TRBV12-4 to TRBJ1-6; 10 bases are shared with TRBD1. The DNA for the CDR3 is TGTGCCAGCGGGACAGGGGTATCACCCCTCCACTTT. It codes for CASGTGVSPLHF.